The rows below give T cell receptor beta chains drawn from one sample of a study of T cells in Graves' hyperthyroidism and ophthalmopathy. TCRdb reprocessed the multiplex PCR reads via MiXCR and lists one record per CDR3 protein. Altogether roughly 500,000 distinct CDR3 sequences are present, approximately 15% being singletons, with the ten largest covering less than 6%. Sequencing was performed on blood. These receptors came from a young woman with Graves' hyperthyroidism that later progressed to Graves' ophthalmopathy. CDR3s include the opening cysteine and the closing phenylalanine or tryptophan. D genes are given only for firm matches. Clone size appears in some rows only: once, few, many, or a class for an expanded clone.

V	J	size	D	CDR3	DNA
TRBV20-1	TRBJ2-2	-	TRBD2	CSARVGGGLVGELFF	TGCAGTGCTAGAGTCGGGGGAGGGCTAGTCGGGGAGCTGTTTTTT
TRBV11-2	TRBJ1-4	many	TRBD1	CASGPDRELFF	TGTGCCAGCGGCCCCGACAGGGAACTGTTTTTT
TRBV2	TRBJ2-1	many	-	CASSELSYNEQFF	TGTGCCAGCAGTGAATTATCCTACAATGAGCAGTTCTTC
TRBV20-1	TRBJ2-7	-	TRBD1	CSARPRDSRYHTQAYEQYF	TGCAGTGCTAGACCCCGGGACAGCCGATACCACACTCAGGCCTACGAGCAGTACTTC
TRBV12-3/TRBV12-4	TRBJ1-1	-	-	CASSFADTEAFF	TGTGCCAGCAGTTTCGCAGACACTGAAGCTTTCTTT
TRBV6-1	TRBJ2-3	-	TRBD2	CAGSFGTSGRMTDTQYF	TGTGCCGGCAGCTTCGGGACTAGCGGGAGAATGACAGATACGCAGTATTTT
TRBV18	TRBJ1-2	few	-	CASSPLAKLTSNYGYTF	TGTGCCAGCTCACCACTCGCAAAGCTGACTTCTAACTATGGCTACACCTTC
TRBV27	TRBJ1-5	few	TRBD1	CASTAGGSNQPQHF	TGTGCCAGCACGGCAGGGGGTAGCAATCAGCCCCAGCATTTT
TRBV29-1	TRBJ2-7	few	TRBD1	CSVVWDRASYEQYF	TGCAGCGTTGTATGGGACAGGGCATCCTACGAGCAGTACTTC
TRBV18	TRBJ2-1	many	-	CASSPKNGRGVNEQFF	TGTGCCAGCTCACCCAAGAACGGGAGAGGGGTCAATGAGCAGTTCTTC
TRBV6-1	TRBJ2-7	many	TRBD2	CASSKTMTSGTYEQYF	TGTGCCAGCAGTAAAACTATGACTAGCGGGACCTACGAGCAGTACTTC
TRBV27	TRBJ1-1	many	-	CASSLIPTSEAFF	TGTGCCAGCAGTTTAATCCCGACTTCTGAAGCTTTCTTT
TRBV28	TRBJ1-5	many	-	CASSLFGRVGNQPQHF	TGTGCCAGCAGTTTATTCGGGAGGGTCGGCAATCAGCCCCAGCATTTT
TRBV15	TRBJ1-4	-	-	CATSRDPTNNEKLFF	TGTGCCACCAGCAGAGATCCGACGAATAATGAAAAACTGTTTTTT
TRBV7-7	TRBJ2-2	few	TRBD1	CASSLVIGTGNTGELFF	TGTGCTAGCAGCCTAGTGATTGGGACAGGGAATACCGGGGAGCTGTTTTTT
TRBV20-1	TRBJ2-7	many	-	CSARLASYEQYF	TGCAGTGCTAGGCTAGCTTCGTACGAGCAGTACTTC
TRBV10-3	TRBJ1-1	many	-	CAISGWSGDLPLGSTEAFF	TGTGCCATCAGTGGGTGGTCCGGGGATCTGCCCCTAGGGAGCACTGAAGCTTTCTTT
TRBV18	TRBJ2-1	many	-	CASSPWDGNEQFF	TGTGCCAGCTCACCTTGGGACGGCAATGAGCAGTTCTTC
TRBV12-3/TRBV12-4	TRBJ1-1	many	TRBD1	CASSPGQGAITEAFF	TGTGCCAGCAGTCCCGGACAGGGGGCGATCACTGAAGCTTTCTTT
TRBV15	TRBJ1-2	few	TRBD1	CATSRVTGVRNYGYTF	TGTGCCACCAGCAGAGTAACAGGGGTTAGAAACTATGGCTACACCTTC
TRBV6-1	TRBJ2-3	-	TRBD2	CASRRGGGTDTQYF	TGTGCCAGCAGACGTGGGGGGGGCACAGATACGCAGTATTTT
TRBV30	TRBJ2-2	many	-	CAWSVLGTPNTGELFF	TGTGCCTGGAGTGTCCTAGGGACACCAAACACCGGGGAGCTGTTTTTT
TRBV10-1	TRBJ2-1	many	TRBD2	CASSDVLAGERSHEQFF	TGCGCCAGCAGTGACGTTCTAGCGGGAGAACGCAGCCATGAGCAGTTCTTC
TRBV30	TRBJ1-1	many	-	CAWDREGLNTEAFF	TGTGCCTGGGACCGAGAGGGATTGAACACTGAAGCTTTCTTT
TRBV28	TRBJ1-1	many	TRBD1	CATDRGMNTEAFF	TGTGCCACGGACAGGGGTATGAACACTGAAGCTTTCTTT
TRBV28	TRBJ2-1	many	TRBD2	CASSLGLAGGLNFYEQFF	TGTGCCAGCAGTTTAGGACTAGCGGGAGGCCTCAACTTCTATGAGCAGTTCTTC